Shown below are 11 T cell receptor beta chains from a single sample sequenced in a study of blood T cell repertoires in COVID-19. Only in-frame clones appear in the TCRdb table, and some are missing; sequencing was by immunoSEQ multiplex PCR. The data show about 40,000 clones, roughly 80% seen once. Sequencing was carried out using peripheral blood. The receptors were gathered from a man aged 80 or over with active or convalescent COVID-19.

The CDR3, as DNA: TGTGCCTGGAGCCGGGGGACTAGCGGGAGTATTTCCGAGCAGTACTTC. Translating gives CAWSRGTSGSISEQYF. This sequence joins TRBV30 and TRBJ2-7, with TRBD2 identical over 14 bases. V shed 3 bases, J shed 6 bases, and the junction held 10 bases outside the gene matches. This CDR3 is built from 16 residues. Germline V CDR1 and CDR2: GTSNPN, SVGIG (reference sequence).

In DNA form, the CDR3 reads TGTGCCAGCAGCCCAACCTGGACAGGGATGAACACTGAAGCTTTCTTT. Its translation: CASSPTWTGMNTEAFF. This chain connects TRBV7-6 to TRBJ1-1, with TRBD1 matching 8 bases. The CDR3 has 16 amino acids. Germline CDR1 SGHVS, CDR2 FNYEAQ. V trimming: 5 bases; J trimming: 0 bases; junction bases outside the gene matches: 8.

The V gene is TRBV4-3, the J gene TRBJ1-2; D might be TRBD1 (6 bases). The CDR3 is 16 residues long. From germline, CDR1 is LGHNA and CDR2 YSLEER. The V and J ends lost 0 bases and 7 bases respectively, with 18 bases between them. The CDR3 DNA sequence: TGCGCCAGCAGCCAAGAGGCAGGGGCGCTAAGGTCTGGCTACACCTTC. This sequence encodes CASSQEAGALRSGYTF.

The rearrangement links TRBV7-2 to TRBJ2-7, with 7 nucleotides matching TRBD2. This CDR3 spans 17 amino acids. CDR1 is SGHTA and CDR2 is FQGNSA in the germline V gene. Germline trimming cut 6 bases from V and 1 base from J; bases unmatched to any gene: 15. CDR3 loop: CASSSAGRGSISYEQYF. The CDR3 bases are TGTGCCAGCAGTTCCGCGGGGAGGGGCTCTATTTCCTACGAGCAGTACTTC.

The J gene is TRBJ2-7, the V gene TRBV9; 9 nucleotides line up with TRBD1. CDR3 size: 13 residues. The trim removed 3 bases at V and 3 bases at J, leaving 1 base unmatched. Germline assignment: CDR1 SGDLS and CDR2 YYNGEE. The CDR3 loop is CASSEGQGYEQYF. DNA of the CDR3: TGTGCCAGCAGCGAGGGACAGGGCTACGAGCAGTACTTC. The entire variable domain, with the rest obtained from reference TRBV9 and TRBJ2-7, is as follows: DSGVTQTPKHLITATGQRVTLRCSPRSGDLSVYWYQQSLDQGLQFLIQYYNGEERAKGNILERFSAQQFPDLHSELNLSSLELGDSALYFCASSEGQGYEQYFGPGTRLTVT.

This chain links TRBV19 with TRBJ2-2; TRBD1 aligns across 8 bases. Per germline, CDR1 LNHDA and CDR2 SQIVND (reference sequence). This CDR3 has 14 amino acids. V was clipped by 11 bases and J by 1 base; unmatched bases: 6. In DNA, the CDR3 is TGTGCCGCCCAGGGGGCCGTGAACACCGGGGAGCTGTTTTTT. Amino acids: CAAQGAVNTGELFF.

This chain links TRBV4-3 with TRBJ1-6; perhaps TRBD1 as D (5 bases). The V and J ends lost 0 bases and 10 bases respectively, with 13 bases between them. This CDR3 has 15 amino acids. The germline CDR1 and CDR2 sequences are LGHNA and YSLEER. The CDR3 DNA sequence: TGCGCCAGCAGCCAAGATAGGGGCTACGCCTCACCCCTCCACTTT. This codes for CASSQDRGYASPLHF.

V and J are TRBV9 and TRBJ2-5; 11 bases align to TRBD2. CDR3 length: 16 residues. Germline values: CDR1 SGDLS, CDR2 YYNGEE. V shed 0 bases and J 2 bases; nucleotides not matched to a gene: 3. CDR3 amino acids: CASSVGSSGGQETQYF. The CDR3 coding sequence is TGTGCCAGCAGCGTAGGATCTAGCGGGGGGCAAGAGACCCAGTACTTC. Full variable domain (missing parts from reference TRBV9 and TRBJ2-5): DSGVTQTPKHLITATGQRVTLRCSPRSGDLSVYWYQQSLDQGLQFLIQYYNGEERAKGNILERFSAQQFPDLHSELNLSSLELGDSALYFCASSVGSSGGQETQYFGPGTRLLVL.

The chain combines TRBV6-5 with TRBJ2-5; 8 nucleotides align to TRBD1. V dropped 6 bases and J dropped 4; count of bases not matched to a gene: 7. Germline V CDR1 and CDR2: MNHEY, SVGAGI. The CDR3 covers 14 residues. The DNA for the CDR3 is TGTGCCAGCAGAGATTCCGGGACAGGAGAGACCCAGTACTTC. Translating it yields CASRDSGTGETQYF.

The chain combines TRBV7-2 with TRBJ1-4, with a tentative D call TRBD1 (5 bases). V dropped 6 bases and J dropped 10 bases, with 18 bases sitting between them. This CDR3 is 14 amino acids long. Germline V gives CDR1 SGHTA, CDR2 FQGNSA. For the CDR3, the DNA is TGTGCCAGCAGTCTTCGCCTCGGGCAGGGAAAACTGTTTTTT. It is translated as CASSLRLGQGKLFF.

The J gene is TRBJ2-1, the V gene TRBV19; 7 bases align to TRBD2. The junction had 4 bases not matched to a gene; V was cut back by 6 bases and J by 2 bases. Germline V gives CDR1 LNHDA, CDR2 SQIVND (reference sequence). The CDR3 consists of 14 residues. As DNA, the CDR3 is TGTGCCAGTAGGGGCGGGGGTACCTACAATGAGCAGTTCTTC. Protein sequence: CASRGGGTYNEQFF.